The 23 T cell receptor beta chains listed next were all sequenced from one sample in a study of early stage breast cancer tumors. Sequenced by immunoSEQ multiplex PCR; TCRdb stores in-frame clones only, minus some. The sample shows about 29,000 clones, 84% of them seen only once. The sample was blood. The receptors were sampled from a person aged 45-60 years with breast cancer.

In this sample, this clone turned up once. The V gene is TRBV6-4, the J gene TRBJ2-2; D unclear. Germline V gene sequence: CDR1 MRHNA, CDR2 SNTAGT. The CDR3 totals 13 residues. Between the trimmed V and J ends, which lost 8 bases and 0 bases, there was a span of 7 bases. The CDR3 region has the DNA TGTGCCAGCGCCGAGTCGAACACCGGGGAGCTGTTTTTT. Translation: CASAESNTGELFF.

The genes are TRBV11-1 and TRBJ2-5, with 7 positions matching TRBD1. CDR1 and CDR2 from the germline V gene are SGHAT and FQDESV (reference sequence). The trim removed 5 bases at V and 2 bases at J, leaving 5 bases unmatched. The CDR3 extends over 14 amino acids. The CDR3 sequence: CASSGDRAQETQYF. The CDR3 DNA reads as TGTGCCAGCAGCGGAGACAGGGCGCAAGAGACCCAGTACTTC.

The J gene is TRBJ1-6, the V gene TRBV5-4; 8 nucleotides align to TRBD1. Germline V gives CDR1 SGHNT, CDR2 YYREEE (reference sequence). V trimming: 6 bases; J trimming: 5 bases; junction bases outside the gene matches: 7. This CDR3 comprises 15 residues. The CDR3 region is CASNRRDRNNSPLHF. The CDR3 DNA is TGTGCCAGCAACCGACGGGACAGGAATAATTCACCCCTCCACTTT.

The genes are TRBV2 and TRBJ2-5, with 9 bases identical to TRBD2. This CDR3 has 16 residues. Trimming took 4 bases from V and 5 from J; bases not matched to a gene: 11. Germline V gene sequence: CDR1 SNHLY, CDR2 FYNNEI. The CDR3 is CASSGPSSGMGETQYF. As DNA, the CDR3 is TGTGCCAGCAGTGGTCCCTCTAGCGGGATGGGCGAGACCCAGTACTTC. Full variable domain (rest looked up from reference TRBV2 and TRBJ2-5): EPEVTQTPSHQVTQMGQEVILRCVPISNHLYFYWYRQILGQKVEFLVSFYNNEISEKSEIFDDQFSVERPDGSNFTLKIRSTKLEDSAMYFCASSGPSSGMGETQYFGPGTRLLVL.

This chain links TRBV28 with TRBJ2-7; D ambiguous. The CDR3 sequence is 11 residues long. V was trimmed by 1 base and J by 3 bases, leaving 1 base between them. From germline, CDR1 is MDHEN and CDR2 SYDVKM. The DNA of the CDR3 is TGTGCCAGCAGTTTATACTACGAGCAGTACTTC. Translating it yields CASSLYYEQYF.

The genes are TRBV11-2 and TRBJ2-1, with D perhaps assigned TRBD1 or TRBD2 (5 bases each). The V gene lost 5 bases and the J gene lost 6 bases, with 20 bases spanning the gap. The length of the CDR3 is 16 residues. CDR1 and CDR2 (germline): SGHAT, FQNNGV. The CDR3 sequence is CASSQRPGGAGNEQFF. CDR3 nucleotide sequence: TGTGCCAGCAGCCAACGTCCTGGTGGGGCGGGCAATGAGCAGTTCTTC.

In its sample, this clone was seen once. The gene calls are TRBV4-1 and TRBJ2-3; 9 nucleotides line up with TRBD2. Germline V CDR1 and CDR2: MGHRA, YSYEKL. J was trimmed by 9 bases and V by 0 bases; bases with no gene match: 16. The CDR3 loop spans 18 amino acids. CDR3 nucleotides: TGCGCCAGCAGCCAAGATCTTCTAACGACTAGCGGTACGGGAACGCAGTATTTT. Encoded protein: CASSQDLLTTSGTGTQYF.

This clone was recorded once. This chain connects TRBV6-5 to TRBJ1-1; D perhaps matches TRBD1 (5 bases). This CDR3 spans 15 amino acids. Looked up from germline, CDR1 is MNHEY and CDR2 is SVGAGI. V lost 3 bases and J 2 bases, leaving 13 bases between the germline ends. CDR3 sequence reads: CASSYWGTGNTEAFF. CDR3 coding DNA: TGTGCCAGCAGTTATTGGGGGACTGGAAACACTGAAGCTTTCTTT.

This chain joins TRBV21-1 and TRBJ2-7; the table gives TRBD2 as D, unverified against the DNA. TRBV21-1 is tagged as a pseudogene. The CDR3 runs to 12 residues. The CDR3 here is CAVDSLSYEQYF. The CDR3 DNA reads as TGTGCCGTTGACTCTCTATCCTACGAGCAGTACTTC.

The chain uses TRBV6-6 and TRBJ1-2; TRBD1 matches at 9 bases. This CDR3 has 15 residues. V shed 6 bases, J shed 2 bases, and the junction held 7 bases outside the gene matches. Germline lookup yields CDR1 MNHNY and CDR2 SVGAGI (reference sequence). As DNA, the CDR3 is TGTGCCAGCAGGGACCGGGACAGGGTAAACTATGGCTACACCTTC. Its translation: CASRDRDRVNYGYTF.

The chain is built from TRBV18 and TRBJ2-5; D perhaps matches TRBD2 (5 bases). Germline loops: CDR1 KGHSH, CDR2 LQKENI. The CDR3 has 14 amino acids. The ends were cut back, 1 base at V and 2 bases at J, with 8 bases in the middle. CDR3 DNA: TGTGCCAGCTCACCACAACGGAGGCAAGAGACCCAGTACTTC. Translation: CASSPQRRQETQYF.

The chain carries TRBV5-1 and TRBJ2-3; D remains ambiguous. The germline gives CDR1 SGHRS, CDR2 YFSETQ. V was trimmed by 1 base and J by 4 bases, leaving 7 bases between them. The CDR3 spans 13 residues. The CDR3 loop is CASSLLYADTQYF. For the CDR3, the DNA is TGCGCCAGCAGCTTGCTCTACGCAGATACGCAGTATTTT.

The V gene is TRBV6-1, the J gene TRBJ1-3, with TRBD1 as a possible D gene (5 bases). CDR3 length: 13 residues. V lost 7 bases and J lost 4, with 11 bases in between. CDR1 is MNHNS and CDR2 is SASEGT in the germline V gene. CDR3 sequence reads: CASIQRQGNTIYF. In nucleotides, the CDR3 is TGTGCCAGCATTCAAAGACAGGGAAACACCATATATTTT.

CDR3 sequence (DNA): TGTGCCAGTACCCCCCCCTTTTATACAGGGGGAGATACAGAAGCTTTCTTT. Translating it yields CASTPPFYTGGDTEAFF. V usage is TRBV19 and J usage is TRBJ1-1; TRBD1 matches 8 bases. The CDR3 consists of 17 residues. V shed 7 bases, J shed 8 bases, and the junction held 21 bases outside the gene matches. Per the germline V gene, CDR1 is LNHDA and CDR2 is SQIVND (reference sequence).

This chain links TRBV4-2 with TRBJ2-3; 7 nucleotides agree with TRBD1. Germline loops: CDR1 LGHNA, CDR2 YNFKEQ. Trimming at V came to 0 bases and at J to 0 bases, leaving 21 bases not matched to a gene. The CDR3 is 22 residues long. The CDR3 loop is CASSQDFVVGTGQVPSTDTQYF. In nucleotides, the CDR3 is TGTGCCAGCAGCCAAGATTTCGTGGTGGGCACTGGACAGGTCCCTAGCACAGATACGCAGTATTTT.

The V and J genes are TRBV7-2 and TRBJ2-7; TRBD1 is a possible D gene (6 bases). V gave up 1 base and J gave up 2 bases, with 6 bases separating them. This CDR3 comprises 13 residues. Per the germline V gene, CDR1 is SGHTA and CDR2 is FQGNSA. As DNA, the CDR3 is TGTGCCAGCAGCTTAGGGACAGCCTACGAGCAGTACTTC. Its translation is CASSLGTAYEQYF.

The CDR3, as DNA: TGTGCCAGCAGCTTATCCACACTAGCGGATTCCTACGAGCAGTACTTC. Amino acids: CASSLSTLADSYEQYF. The V and J genes are TRBV7-2 and TRBJ2-7; 8 nucleotides agree with TRBD2. CDR1 and CDR2 from the germline V gene are SGHTA and FQGNSA. The J segment lost 1 base and the V segment lost 2 bases, leaving 7 bases of the junction unmatched. The CDR3 runs to 16 residues.

The V gene is TRBV27, the J gene TRBJ2-7; 8 bases align to TRBD2. The V gene end was trimmed by 5 bases and the J gene end by 4 bases; junction bases not matched to a gene: 7. CDR1 and CDR2 (germline): MNHEY, SMNVEV (reference sequence). The CDR3 runs to 14 residues. The CDR3 loop is CASSRPGLEYEQYF. CDR3 coding DNA: TGTGCCAGCAGTCGACCGGGACTAGAGTACGAGCAGTACTTC.

This clone was recorded a few times. The chain uses TRBV18 and TRBJ1-6; TRBD1 aligns across 9 bases. J gave up 9 bases and V 3 bases, and 3 bases lay outside the gene matches. The CDR3 runs to 14 residues. CDR1 and CDR2 (germline): KGHSH, LQKENI. The CDR3 reads CASSPGQGASPLHF. The CDR3 DNA follows: TGTGCCAGCTCACCGGGACAGGGTGCTTCACCCCTCCACTTT.

The chain has TRBV4-3 and TRBJ1-2; perhaps TRBD1 as D (5 bases). The germline V and J ends were trimmed by 2 bases and 4 bases, with 17 bases remaining between them. Germline CDR1 reads LGHNA; CDR2 reads YSLEER. The CDR3 extends over 16 amino acids. CDR3 DNA: TGCGCCAGCAGCCAAATTTTGGGGGGTCTCGTCTATGGCTACACCTTC. It specifies CASSQILGGLVYGYTF.

V gene TRBV19 combines with J gene TRBJ1-5; possible D gene TRBD1, 5 bases. This CDR3 has 14 amino acids. Germline-derived CDR1 and CDR2 are LNHDA and SQIVND (reference sequence). Trimming removed 6 bases from V and 5 bases from J, with 14 bases in between. CDR3 region: CASSFLHRYQPQHF. The CDR3 DNA reads as TGTGCCAGTAGCTTCCTCCACAGGTATCAGCCCCAGCATTTT.

This rearrangement joins TRBV5-1 to TRBJ2-5, with 8 bases fitting TRBD2. The germline V gene encodes CDR1 SGHRS and CDR2 YFSETQ. The J segment lost 2 bases and the V segment lost 0 bases, leaving 3 bases of the junction unmatched. This CDR3 is built from 15 residues. CDR3 nucleotides: TGCGCCAGCAGCTTGGTAGCGGGACCGCAAGAGACCCAGTACTTC. Translated, it gives CASSLVAGPQETQYF.

The chain is built from TRBV5-1 and TRBJ2-7; perhaps TRBD1 as D (6 bases). Germline V lookup: CDR1 SGHRS, CDR2 YFSETQ. Deletions cut 4 bases from V and 2 bases from J, with 10 bases between. This CDR3 comprises 13 residues. CDR3 sequence reads: CASSRQETYEQYF. CDR3 in DNA: TGCGCCAGCAGCAGACAGGAGACCTACGAGCAGTACTTC.